Following are 20 T cell receptor beta chains from one sample sequenced in a study of CD8 T cells in Susac syndrome. RNA was extracted with the RNeasy kit, and a quantity of about 0.45 to 1 ug was reverse transcribed using random hexamers. TCRdb independently ran MiXCR on the immunoSEQ multiplex PCR reads; one entry per CDR3 protein. In the table there are some 200,000 distinct CDR3 sequences, approximately 96% of which are singletons. The sample comprised CD4+ T cells from PBMCs. These receptors were obtained from a human donor with Susac syndrome.

The rearrangement uses TRBV18 and TRBJ2-1, with TRBD2 matching 12 bases. The CDR3 has 15 amino acids. CDR1 KGHSH and CDR2 LQKENI come from the germline V gene. Germline trimming cut 2 bases from V and 8 bases from J; bases unmatched to any gene: 4. As DNA, the CDR3 is TGTGCCAGCTCACCAGGACTAGCGGGGAATGATGAGCAGTTCTTC. It translates to CASSPGLAGNDEQFF. Full variable domain (rest looked up from reference TRBV18 and TRBJ2-1): NAGVMQNPRHLVRRRGQEARLRCSPMKGHSHVYWYRQLPEEGLKFMVYLQKENIIDESGMPKERFSAEFPKEGPSILRIQQVVRGDSAAYFCASSPGLAGNDEQFFGPGTRLTVL.

The chain carries TRBV29-1 and TRBJ2-2, with TRBD1 identical over 8 bases. The CDR3 has 15 amino acids. Per germline, CDR1 SQVTM and CDR2 ANQGSEA. V shed 4 bases and J 0 bases; nucleotides not matched to a gene: 4. The CDR3: CSVAPDRANTGELFF. The CDR3 nucleotides read TGCAGCGTTGCCCCGGACAGGGCGAACACCGGGGAGCTGTTTTTT.

J is TRBJ1-2 and V is TRBV29-1; D may be TRBD1 (5 bases). The CDR3 totals 14 residues. Trimming removed 6 bases from V and 7 bases from J, with 21 bases in between. Looked up from germline, CDR1 is SQVTM and CDR2 is ANQGSEA. The CDR3 sequence: CSVATRVGALGYTF. CDR3 nucleotide sequence: TGCAGCGTGGCCACTCGAGTAGGGGCCCTTGGCTACACCTTC.

V is TRBV7-2 and J is TRBJ2-2, with 11 positions matching TRBD2. Germline lookup yields CDR1 SGHTA and CDR2 FQGNSA. The CDR3 covers 18 residues. The J segment lost 0 bases and the V segment lost 2 bases, leaving 5 bases of the junction unmatched. This chain's CDR3 is CASSLSGLAETNTGELFF. CDR3 in DNA: TGTGCCAGCAGCTTATCGGGACTAGCGGAGACGAACACCGGGGAGCTGTTTTTT. Looking up the rest from reference TRBV7-2 and TRBJ2-2 gives the full variable domain: GAGVSQSPSNKVTEKGKDVELRCDPISGHTALYWYRQSLGQGLEFLIYFQGNSAPDKSGLPSDRFSAERTGGSVSTLTIQRTQQEDSAVYLCASSLSGLAETNTGELFFGEGSRLTVL.

This chain uses TRBV6-5 with TRBJ2-5; 7 bases agree with TRBD2. The CDR3 consists of 15 residues. V gave up 2 bases and J gave up 2 bases; unmatched junction bases: 5. Looked up from germline, CDR1 is MNHEY and CDR2 is SVGAGI. This CDR3 is CASSYTPGGQETQYF. The CDR3, as DNA: TGTGCCAGCAGTTACACACCGGGGGGACAAGAGACCCAGTACTTC.

The chain uses TRBV3-1 and TRBJ1-5; D perhaps matches TRBD1 (5 bases). From germline, CDR1 is LGHDT and CDR2 YNNKEL (reference sequence). This CDR3 has 14 residues. V lost 5 bases to trimming and J lost 6 bases, with 14 bases between them. CDR3 sequence (DNA): TGTGCCAGCAGCGACCAGGGCCTACGTCAGCCCCAGCATTTT. Translated, it gives CASSDQGLRQPQHF.

The gene calls are TRBV5-1 and TRBJ1-1, with 8 positions matching TRBD1. The CDR3 has 17 residues. V gave up 3 bases and J gave up 1 base; unmatched junction bases: 11. Germline CDR1 SGHRS, CDR2 YFSETQ. DNA for the CDR3: TGCGCCAGCAGCTACCCCCCGACAGGGGTCTCGAACACTGAAGCTTTCTTT. This encodes CASSYPPTGVSNTEAFF.

The chain is built from TRBV29-1 and TRBJ2-6; D is unresolved. The V end lost 3 bases, the J end lost 1 base, and 7 bases lay between the germline ends. This CDR3 comprises 14 residues. Germline loops: CDR1 SQVTM, CDR2 ANQGSEA. The CDR3 loop is CSVDSQSGANVLTF. In nucleotides, the CDR3 is TGCAGCGTTGATTCCCAATCTGGGGCCAACGTCCTGACTTTC. Looking up the rest from reference TRBV29-1 and TRBJ2-6 gives the full variable domain: SAVISQKPSRDICQRGTSLTIQCQVDSQVTMMFWYRQQPGQSLTLIATANQGSEATYESGFVIDKFPISRPNLTFSTLTVSNMSPEDSSIYLCSVDSQSGANVLTFGAGSRLTVL.

The chain combines TRBV20-1 with TRBJ2-1; 7 bases fit TRBD2. The trim removed 0 bases at V and 5 bases at J, leaving 4 bases unmatched. The V gene's germline CDR1 is DFQATT and CDR2 SNEGSKA (reference sequence). The CDR3 runs 14 residues. The CDR3 nucleotides read TGCAGTGCTAGAGATGGGCGGGGGAACAATGAGCAGTTCTTC. This gives the protein CSARDGRGNNEQFF.

This clonotype was observed once. The chain's CDR3 is CAITRGGSGNTIYF. The CDR3, as DNA: TGTGCCATCACCCGGGGGGGCTCTGGAAACACCATATATTTT. The chain carries TRBV2 and TRBJ1-3, with TRBD1 as a possible D gene (5 bases). V was cut by 10 bases and J by 0 bases, with 13 bases left in between. Germline values: CDR1 SNHLY, CDR2 FYNNEI. The length of the CDR3 is 14 residues.

The chain employs TRBV27 and TRBJ1-2; 8 bases line up with TRBD1. Per germline, CDR1 MNHEY and CDR2 SMNVEV (reference sequence). The CDR3 length is 15 residues. V was clipped by 2 bases and J by 3 bases; unmatched bases: 5. The DNA of the CDR3 is TGTGCCAGCAGTTTACGGACAGGGATGCACTATGGCTACACCTTC. This translates into CASSLRTGMHYGYTF.

The chain has TRBV20-1 and TRBJ2-1; 11 bases are shared with TRBD2. Germline V CDR1 and CDR2: DFQATT, SNEGSKA (reference sequence). The CDR3 extends over 16 amino acids. V shed 6 bases, J shed 7 bases, and the junction held 14 bases outside the gene matches. The CDR3 DNA sequence: TGCAGTGCAATGCCCTTAGCGGGGGGGCAGGTTAATGAGCAGTTCTTC. This translates into CSAMPLAGGQVNEQFF.

The chain links TRBV29-1 to TRBJ1-1; 7 bases map to TRBD1. The CDR3 extends over 13 amino acids. Germline-derived CDR1 and CDR2 are SQVTM and ANQGSEA. J was trimmed by 4 bases and V by 4 bases; bases with no gene match: 6. In DNA, the CDR3 is TGCAGCGTTGGAGAGGGGGCGGTCACTGAAGCTTTCTTT. Its protein is CSVGEGAVTEAFF.

The chain carries TRBV4-3 and TRBJ2-1; D ambiguous. The V gene lost 0 bases and the J gene lost 4 bases, with 7 bases spanning the gap. CDR1 and CDR2 from the germline V gene are LGHNA and YSLEER. The CDR3 sequence is 14 residues long. CDR3 sequence: CASSQDTKYNEQFF. Here the CDR3 DNA reads TGCGCCAGCAGCCAAGACACAAAATACAATGAGCAGTTCTTC.

The rearrangement uses TRBV3-1 and TRBJ1-3, with D tentatively TRBD1 (6 bases). Germline V gives CDR1 LGHDT, CDR2 YNNKEL (reference sequence). The CDR3 runs to 14 residues. V lost 7 bases, J lost 1 base, and 11 bases lay in between. This CDR3 is CASTSQGSGNTIYF. CDR3 sequence (DNA): TGTGCCAGCACCTCACAGGGATCTGGAAACACCATATATTTT.

The chain is built from TRBV19 and TRBJ1-4; D call uncertain. V was clipped by 2 bases and J by 6 bases, with 7 bases between them. The germline gives CDR1 LNHDA, CDR2 SQIVND (reference sequence). The CDR3 consists of 13 residues. The CDR3 DNA reads TGTGCCAGTAGTATATCGGGCTATGAAAAACTGTTTTTT. Amino acid sequence: CASSISGYEKLFF.

The rearrangement uses TRBV20-1 and TRBJ2-7; 9 bases fit TRBD2. Looked up from germline, CDR1 is DFQATT and CDR2 is SNEGSKA (reference sequence). The CDR3 has 14 residues. With 3 bases clipped from V and 3 bases from J, the junction kept 6 bases outside the gene matches. As DNA, the CDR3 is TGCAGTGCTAGCGGTGTAGCGGGAGACTACGAGCAGTACTTC. This sequence encodes CSASGVAGDYEQYF.

The V call is TRBV29-1, the J call TRBJ1-2; no definite D call. The germline CDR1 and CDR2 sequences are SQVTM and ANQGSEA. There are 12 residues in the CDR3. V was trimmed by 4 bases and J by 2 bases, leaving 8 bases between them. The CDR3 reads CSVGEFNYGYTF. DNA for the CDR3: TGCAGCGTTGGAGAGTTCAACTATGGCTACACCTTC.

The chain uses TRBV14 and TRBJ1-2; weak D call: TRBD1 (6 bases). The length of the CDR3 is 13 residues. The V end was cut by 2 bases, the J end by 2 bases, with 6 bases between. Germline loops: CDR1 SGHDN, CDR2 FVKESK. The CDR3 nucleotides read TGTGCCAGCAGCCAAACAGGGAACTATGGCTACACCTTC. It translates to CASSQTGNYGYTF.

A single count supports this clonotype. This chain links TRBV7-6 with TRBJ2-5; TRBD2 aligns across 8 bases. The germline V gene encodes CDR1 SGHVS and CDR2 FNYEAQ. The CDR3 runs to 16 residues. V shed 5 bases and J 1 base; nucleotides not matched to a gene: 9. The CDR3 protein is CASSPERGGLQETQYF. The CDR3 DNA reads TGTGCCAGCAGCCCTGAACGGGGGGGCCTCCAAGAGACCCAGTACTTC.